The 2 T cell receptor beta chains listed next were all sequenced from one sample in a study of beta chain features in type 1 diabetes. General observations from the study: TCRB CDR3 length was moderately but significantly reduced in all four CD4+ subsets of Type 1 diabetes patients.

Isolated RNA was reverse transcribed in full, so expressed TCRB transcripts were sequenced. Generated by immunoSEQ multiplex PCR, the TCRdb table keeps only in-frame clones and is missing some. The sample lists 95,000 to 110,000 clones; 28% were seen once. Their recognized antigens are unknown. The sample was central memory CD4+ T cells from blood. The receptors derive from a woman younger than 30 with type 1 diabetes.

CDR3 region: CASSIDRGGENTEAFF. The CDR3 DNA sequence: TGTGCCAGTAGTATAGATCGGGGGGGAGAGAACACTGAAGCTTTCTTT. This chain connects TRBV19 to TRBJ1-1; D possibly corresponds to TRBD1 (5 bases). The CDR3 runs 16 residues. The V end was cut by 0 bases, the J end by 1 base, with 12 bases between. The germline CDR1 and CDR2 sequences are LNHDA and SQIVND (reference sequence).

This sequence joins TRBV7-2 and TRBJ2-1, with 15 positions matching TRBD2. Germline V lookup: CDR1 SGHTA, CDR2 FQGNSA. The CDR3 is 15 amino acids. V trimming: 3 bases; J trimming: 10 bases; junction bases outside the gene matches: 4. The CDR3 loop reads CASSLGLAGGVEQFF. As DNA, the CDR3 is TGTGCCAGCAGCTTGGGACTAGCGGGAGGTGTCGAGCAGTTCTTC.